A selection of T cell receptor beta chains follows, all from one sample in a study of T cell responses to AZD1222 COVID-19 vaccine. The table came from immunoSEQ multiplex PCR; TCRdb's copy has only in-frame clones and leaves some out. The sample includes approximately 160,000 clones, 88% seen only once; the top ten take 3% to 4%. The specimen comprised peripheral blood, sampled on day 0 of MenACWY control vaccination. These receptor sequences come from an adult in good health. The CDR3 runs from the conserved cysteine through the conserved F or W. D genes are given only for firm matches. Some rows mark clone size as missing; the rest say once, few, many or name a class of expanded clone.

D	V	J	size	DNA	CDR3
TRBD1	TRBV7-2	TRBJ1-2	-	TGTGCCAGCAGCCCGTACACCCCAGACAGGGACTATGGCTACACCTTC	CASSPYTPDRDYGYTF
-	TRBV23-1	TRBJ1-3	-	TGCGCCAGCAGTCAATCAGAGACAGGCTCTGGAAACACCATATATTTT	CASSQSETGSGNTIYF
-	TRBV24-1	TRBJ1-2	-	TGTGCCACCAGTGGACAGGAGGCTAACTATGGCTACACCTTC	CATSGQEANYGYTF
-	TRBV2	TRBJ1-6	-	TGTGCCAGCAGTGAACAGGGAACTCCCTATAATTCACCCCTCCACTTT	CASSEQGTPYNSPLHF
TRBD1	TRBV12-5	TRBJ2-4	-	TGTGCTAGTGCCCCGGACAGGGGGCATGCCATTCAGTACTTC	CASAPDRGHAIQYF
-	TRBV28	TRBJ2-1	-	TGTGCCAGCAGTCCCCTCGAGGCGGTCAATGAGCAGTTCTTC	CASSPLEAVNEQFF
-	TRBV5-4	TRBJ1-3	-	TGTGCCAGCAGCTTGGTCCCAGCAGGAAACACCATATATTTT	CASSLVPAGNTIYF
-	TRBV7-3	TRBJ2-1	-	TGTGCCAGCAGCTCGGACGGGCTCAATGAGCAGTTCTTC	CASSSDGLNEQFF
-	TRBV6-5	TRBJ1-3	-	TGTGCCAGCAGTTACTCCGGGGGAAACACCATATATTTT	CASSYSGGNTIYF
-	TRBV10-3	TRBJ2-2	-	TGTGCCATCAGTGAGACAGGAGGGGACACCGGGGAGCTGTTTTTT	CAISETGGDTGELFF
-	TRBV30	TRBJ2-7	once	TGTGCCTGGAGTACCCTGGGGGGGCAGCAGTACTTC	CAWSTLGGQQYF